These 20 T cell receptor beta chains came from one sample sequenced in a study of cytomegalovirus exposure and HLA in healthy donors. PCR involved 60 Vbeta and 13 Jbeta primers. TCRdb keeps only in-frame clones here, not all; method: immunoSEQ multiplex PCR. The sample consists of approximately 150,000 clones, around 80% of them appearing once. What was sequenced was PBMCs. All receptors come from a middle-aged man in good health and CMV-seronegative.

The V call is TRBV9, the J call TRBJ1-3; a possible D gene is TRBD1 (5 bases). The germline V gene has CDR1 SGDLS and CDR2 YYNGEE. V lost 0 bases to trimming and J lost 2 bases, with 15 bases between them. The CDR3 has 17 amino acids. In nucleotides, the CDR3 is TGTGCCAGCAGCGTAGGCCGGGGGTATTCTACTGGAAACACCATATATTTT. This translates into CASSVGRGYSTGNTIYF.

This chain joins TRBV4-1 and TRBJ1-1; no definite D call. V was shortened by 2 bases and J by 1 base, with 5 bases between the two germline ends. The V gene's germline CDR1 is MGHRA and CDR2 YSYEKL. The CDR3 covers 13 residues. The CDR3 DNA reads TGCGCCAGCAGCCAAACAAAGAACACTGAAGCTTTCTTT. Its translation is CASSQTKNTEAFF.

This clone was seen a single time. The gene calls are TRBV18 and TRBJ1-1, with 9 nucleotides matching TRBD1. The germline V gene has CDR1 KGHSH and CDR2 LQKENI. J gave up 4 bases and V 4 bases, and 4 bases lay outside the gene matches. CDR3 length: 14 residues. This chain's CDR3 is CASSLGQGSTEAFF. The CDR3 DNA reads TGTGCCAGCTCACTGGGACAGGGAAGCACTGAAGCTTTCTTT.

The rearrangement joins TRBV5-5 to TRBJ1-3; 7 bases are a match to TRBD1. The CDR3 loop spans 15 amino acids. The ends lost 1 base at V and 0 bases at J; junction bases unmatched: 1. From germline, CDR1 is SGHKS and CDR2 YYEKEE (reference sequence). CDR3 region: CASSLWDSSGNTIYF. As DNA, the CDR3 is TGTGCCAGCAGCTTGTGGGACAGCTCTGGAAACACCATATATTTT.

The gene calls are TRBV7-3 and TRBJ2-5; the D gene is possibly TRBD2 (5 bases). V lost 3 bases to trimming and J lost 9 bases, with 11 bases between them. CDR1 is SGHTA and CDR2 is FQGTGA in the germline V gene. This CDR3 has 12 amino acids. The CDR3, as DNA: TGTGCCAGCAGCTTGAGAGAGGGCGCCCAGTACTTC. Amino acid sequence: CASSLREGAQYF. Together with reference TRBV7-3 and TRBJ2-5, the CDR3 gives the full variable domain: GAGVSQTPSNKVTEKGKYVELRCDPISGHTALYWYRQSLGQGPEFLIYFQGTGAADDSGLPNDRFFAVRPEGSVSTLKIQRTERGDSAVYLCASSLREGAQYFGPGTRLLVL.

The chain carries TRBV13 and TRBJ2-7, with no clear D. V gave up 2 bases and J gave up 2 bases, with 10 bases separating them. Germline lookup yields CDR1 PRHDT and CDR2 FYEKMQ (reference sequence). This CDR3 is built from 14 residues. The CDR3 DNA is TGTGCCAGCAGCTTACCGACTGAGACCTACGAGCAGTACTTC. Translated: CASSLPTETYEQYF.

This chain links TRBV18 with TRBJ1-5; tentative D call: TRBD1 (6 bases). The ends were cut back, 6 bases at V and 5 bases at J, with 17 bases in the middle. The CDR3 is 15 residues long. CDR1 and CDR2 from the germline V gene are KGHSH and LQKENI. CDR3 DNA: TGTGCCAGCTCCGTCGAGGCAGGGGATCATCAGCCCCAGCATTTT. It is translated as CASSVEAGDHQPQHF.

This clone was detected a few times. This chain links TRBV5-1 with TRBJ1-1, with 9 nucleotides matching TRBD1. Germline CDR1 is SGHRS and CDR2 is YFSETQ. After removal of 4 bases from V and 1 base from J, the junction contained 2 bases not matched to a gene. The CDR3 extends over 14 amino acids. The CDR3 loop reads CASSKQGANTEAFF. CDR3 sequence (DNA): TGCGCCAGCAGCAAACAGGGGGCGAACACTGAAGCTTTCTTT. The variable domain in full, completed from reference TRBV5-1 and TRBJ1-1, reads KAGVTQTPRYLIKTRGQQVTLSCSPISGHRSVSWYQQTPGQGLQFLFEYFSETQRNKGNFPGRFSGRQFSNSRSEMNVSTLELGDSALYLCASSKQGANTEAFFGQGTRLTVV.

Only one count was recorded for this clone. The CDR3 DNA sequence: TGTGCTAGTGGTTTTCCCCTTAGTGTTGGACAGATCACCTTC. Encoded protein: CASGFPLSVGQITF. V gene TRBV12-5 combines with J gene TRBJ1-2, with D perhaps matching TRBD1 (6 bases). V lost 3 bases to trimming and J lost 13 bases, with 21 bases between them. The CDR3 is 14 amino acids. Germline V gene lookup returns CDR1 LGHNT and CDR2 FRNRAP.

This clone was detected a few times. The chain combines TRBV6-5 with TRBJ1-2; a weak D match, TRBD1 (5 bases). The germline V gene has CDR1 MNHEY and CDR2 SVGAGI. The CDR3 sequence is 13 residues long. Trimming removed 10 bases from V and 7 bases from J, with 19 bases in between. The CDR3 DNA reads TGTGCCACACAGTTTCGGGGGACTGGTGGCTACACCTTC. Translating gives CATQFRGTGGYTF.

The genes are TRBV18 and TRBJ1-2; D possibly corresponds to TRBD1 (5 bases). This CDR3 spans 16 amino acids. V was pared by 3 bases and J by 4 bases, with 18 bases between. The germline V gene encodes CDR1 KGHSH and CDR2 LQKENI. The chain's CDR3 is CASSPNKPGLAYGYTF. The CDR3 DNA sequence: TGTGCCAGCTCACCGAACAAACCGGGACTAGCCTATGGCTACACCTTC.

This clone was recorded a few times. This chain joins TRBV7-2 and TRBJ1-2; a weak D match, TRBD1 (6 bases). This CDR3 spans 13 amino acids. Trimming stripped 6 bases from V and 4 bases from J, with 12 bases between. CDR1 is SGHTA, CDR2 FQGNSA, per germline. This CDR3 is CASSFTGPYGYTF. CDR3 bases: TGTGCCAGCAGTTTCACAGGGCCCTATGGCTACACCTTC.

The rearrangement links TRBV6-1 to TRBJ2-5; 10 bases align to TRBD2. Germline CDR1 reads MNHNS; CDR2 reads SASEGT. The CDR3 extends over 15 amino acids. J was trimmed by 5 bases and V by 3 bases; bases with no gene match: 6. CDR3 in amino acids: CASSDLAGEGETQYF. CDR3 nucleotide sequence: TGTGCCAGCAGTGACCTAGCGGGGGAAGGGGAGACCCAGTACTTC.

J is TRBJ1-2 and V is TRBV5-1, with 7 bases fitting TRBD1. This CDR3 is 16 amino acids long. Germline lookup yields CDR1 SGHRS and CDR2 YFSETQ. The V segment lost 0 bases and the J segment 6 bases; nucleotides outside the gene matches: 11. This chain's CDR3 is CASSLEPVGQRNGYTF. The CDR3 DNA sequence: TGCGCCAGCAGCTTGGAACCGGTGGGACAGCGGAATGGCTACACCTTC. The variable domain in full, completed from reference TRBV5-1 and TRBJ1-2, reads KAGVTQTPRYLIKTRGQQVTLSCSPISGHRSVSWYQQTPGQGLQFLFEYFSETQRNKGNFPGRFSGRQFSNSRSEMNVSTLELGDSALYLCASSLEPVGQRNGYTFGSGTRLTVV.

This clone was recorded a few times. The chain employs TRBV7-8 and TRBJ2-1; D not certain. The CDR3 spans 15 residues. Germline V gene data show CDR1 as SGHVS and CDR2 as FQNEAQ. Trimming took off 7 bases at V and 0 bases at J, with 13 bases between the two ends. CDR3 nucleotides: TGTGCCAGCACCATCCAACAAAGCTCCTACAATGAGCAGTTCTTC. This translates into CASTIQQSSYNEQFF.

This clone has just a few counts. The J gene is TRBJ1-5, the V gene TRBV2; no definite D call. The V end lost 8 bases, the J end lost 0 bases, and 8 bases lay between the germline ends. The CDR3 has 13 amino acids. From germline, CDR1 is SNHLY and CDR2 FYNNEI. The CDR3 spells CASRGDSNQPQHF. The DNA for the CDR3 is TGTGCCAGCCGCGGTGATAGCAATCAGCCCCAGCATTTT.

This clone was picked up one time. J is TRBJ2-5 and V is TRBV2, with D possibly being TRBD1 (5 bases). Gene TRBJ2-7 matches the end of the DNA better, so the J call may be wrong. The CDR3 has 14 residues. Germline lookup yields CDR1 SNHLY and CDR2 FYNNEI. CDR3 nucleotide sequence: TGTGGGTTAACCAGGGTTAGGGGCTCCTACGAGCAGTACTTC. Encoded protein: CGLTRVRGSYEQYF.

The chain has TRBV29-1 and TRBJ1-1, with 7 bases fitting TRBD1. Trimming took 6 bases from V and 5 from J; bases not matched to a gene: 3. This CDR3 comprises 11 residues. Germline CDR1 SQVTM, CDR2 ANQGSEA. CDR3 DNA sequence: TGCAGCGTCCGACAGGGAACTGAAGCTTTCTTT. The encoded protein is CSVRQGTEAFF. The full variable domain, its missing parts supplied by reference TRBV29-1 and TRBJ1-1, is SAVISQKPSRDICQRGTSLTIQCQVDSQVTMMFWYRQQPGQSLTLIATANQGSEATYESGFVIDKFPISRPNLTFSTLTVSNMSPEDSSIYLCSVRQGTEAFFGQGTRLTVV.

This clone was seen once. The chain recombines TRBV18 with TRBJ2-1, with a tentative D call TRBD1 (6 bases). The length of the CDR3 is 20 residues. CDR1 and CDR2 from the germline V gene are KGHSH and LQKENI. Trimming shortened V by 2 bases and J by 0 bases, and 23 bases separated the two germline ends. The CDR3 nucleotides read TGTGCCAGCTCACCAAGGACAGCTTGGTCTGGGTTGGACTCCTACAATGAGCAGTTCTTC. Its translation is CASSPRTAWSGLDSYNEQFF.

The chain couples TRBV28 to TRBJ1-4; D is perhaps TRBD1 (6 bases). Germline assignment: CDR1 MDHEN and CDR2 SYDVKM. This CDR3 region has 14 residues. V was cut by 5 bases and J by 8 bases, with 15 bases left in between. The DNA for the CDR3 is TGTGCCAGCAGTCCCGGACAGTCCAGGGAAAAACTGTTTTTT. It translates to CASSPGQSREKLFF. The full variable domain, completed using reference TRBV28 and TRBJ1-4, is DVKVTQSSRYLVKRTGEKVFLECVQDMDHENMFWYRQDPGLGLRLIYFSYDVKMKEKGDIPEGYSVSREKKERFSLILESASTNQTSMYLCASSPGQSREKLFFGSGTQLSVL.